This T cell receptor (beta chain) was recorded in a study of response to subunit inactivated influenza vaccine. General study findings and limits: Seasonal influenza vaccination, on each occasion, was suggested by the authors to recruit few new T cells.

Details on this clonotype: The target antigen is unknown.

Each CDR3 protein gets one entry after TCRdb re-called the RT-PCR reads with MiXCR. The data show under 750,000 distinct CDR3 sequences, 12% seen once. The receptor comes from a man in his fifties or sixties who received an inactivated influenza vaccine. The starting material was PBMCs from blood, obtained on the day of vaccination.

The CDR3 DNA reads as TGTGCCAGCGTCGGCCCTAACTATGGCTACACCTTC. Translating gives CASVGPNYGYTF. The rearrangement joins TRBV27 to TRBJ1-2; D gene unclear. The germline V gene encodes CDR1 MNHEY and CDR2 SMNVEV (reference sequence). V was pared by 8 bases and J by 0 bases, with 7 bases between. CDR3 length: 12 residues.